This TCR beta chain originates from a study of tumor-infiltrating lymphocytes in localized non-small cell lung cancer. CDR1 is SNHLY, CDR2 FYNNEI, per germline. With V trimmed by 6 bases and J by 5 bases, 6 bases remained unmatched. The CDR3 is 15 amino acids. With respect to this clone: Its antigen is currently unknown.

Sequencing was performed with immunoSEQ multiplex PCR; in TCRdb, only in-frame clones are kept and a portion is missing. The sample lists 11,000 to 15,000 clones; roughly four fifths were seen once. Study-wide findings and caveats: T-cell fraction did not differ between immunotypes IM1 and IM2. TCRbeta sequencing showed higher T cell infiltration in tumors than uninvolved lung. Each assay used a separate piece of the same tissue.

The chain recombines TRBV2 with TRBJ2-1; 11 bases fit TRBD2. The sequenced sample consisted of lung tumor tissue. This TCR came from a human donor with non-small cell lung cancer. The CDR3 here is CASRLLAGADNEQFF. CDR3 nucleotides: TGTGCCAGCAGGCTACTAGCGGGAGCAGACAATGAGCAGTTCTTC. Full variable domain (outside the CDR3, taken from reference TRBV2 and TRBJ2-1): EPEVTQTPSHQVTQMGQEVILRCVPISNHLYFYWYRQILGQKVEFLVSFYNNEISEKSEIFDDQFSVERPDGSNFTLKIRSTKLEDSAMYFCASRLLAGADNEQFFGPGTRLTVL.